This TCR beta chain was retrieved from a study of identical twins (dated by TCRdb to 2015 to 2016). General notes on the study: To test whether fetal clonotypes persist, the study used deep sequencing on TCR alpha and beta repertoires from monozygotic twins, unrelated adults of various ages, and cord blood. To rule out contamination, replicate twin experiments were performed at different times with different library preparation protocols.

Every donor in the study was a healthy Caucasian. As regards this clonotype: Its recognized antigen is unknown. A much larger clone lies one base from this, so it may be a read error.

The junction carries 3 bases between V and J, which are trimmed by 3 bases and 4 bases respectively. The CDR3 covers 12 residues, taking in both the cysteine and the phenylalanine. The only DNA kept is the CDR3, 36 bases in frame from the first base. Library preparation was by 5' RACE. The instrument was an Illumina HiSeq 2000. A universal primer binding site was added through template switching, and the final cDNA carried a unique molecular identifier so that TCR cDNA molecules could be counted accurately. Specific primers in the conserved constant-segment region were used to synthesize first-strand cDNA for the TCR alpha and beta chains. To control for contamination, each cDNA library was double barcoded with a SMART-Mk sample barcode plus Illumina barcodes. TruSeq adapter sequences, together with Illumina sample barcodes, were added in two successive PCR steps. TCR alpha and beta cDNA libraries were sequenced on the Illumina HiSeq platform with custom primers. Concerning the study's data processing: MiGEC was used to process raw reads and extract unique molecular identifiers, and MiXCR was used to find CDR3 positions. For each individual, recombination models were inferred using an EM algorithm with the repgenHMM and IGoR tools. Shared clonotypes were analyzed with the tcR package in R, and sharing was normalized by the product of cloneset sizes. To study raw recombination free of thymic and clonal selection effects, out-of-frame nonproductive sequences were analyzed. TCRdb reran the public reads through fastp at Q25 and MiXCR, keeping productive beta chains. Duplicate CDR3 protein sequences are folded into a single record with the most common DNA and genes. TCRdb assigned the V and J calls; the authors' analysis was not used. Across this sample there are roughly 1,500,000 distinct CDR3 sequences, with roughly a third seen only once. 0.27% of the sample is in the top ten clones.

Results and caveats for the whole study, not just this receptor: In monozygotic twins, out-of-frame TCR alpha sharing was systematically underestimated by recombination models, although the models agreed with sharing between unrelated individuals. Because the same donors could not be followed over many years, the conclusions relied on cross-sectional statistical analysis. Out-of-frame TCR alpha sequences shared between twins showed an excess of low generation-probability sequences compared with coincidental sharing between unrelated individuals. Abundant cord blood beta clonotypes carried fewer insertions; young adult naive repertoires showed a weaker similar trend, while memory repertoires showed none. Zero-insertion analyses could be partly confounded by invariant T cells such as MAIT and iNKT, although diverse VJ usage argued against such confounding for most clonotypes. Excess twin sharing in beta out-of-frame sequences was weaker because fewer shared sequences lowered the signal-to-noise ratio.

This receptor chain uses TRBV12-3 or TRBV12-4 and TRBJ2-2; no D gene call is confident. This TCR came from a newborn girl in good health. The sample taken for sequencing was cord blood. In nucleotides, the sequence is TGTGCCAGCAGTTTTTGCACCGGGGAGCTGTTTTTT. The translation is CASSFCTGELFF.